Below are 21 T cell receptor beta chains sequenced from a single sample in a study of blood T cell repertoires in COVID-19. Produced via immunoSEQ multiplex PCR; TCRdb's table is partial and in-frame only. The table shows 70,000 to 95,000 clones, with roughly 86% occurring only once. Sequenced: peripheral blood. These receptors were taken from a man in his sixties or seventies with acute or convalescent COVID-19.

The chain is built from TRBV14 and TRBJ1-4, with 7 bases that match TRBD1. Germline V lookup: CDR1 SGHDN, CDR2 FVKESK. V trimming: 4 bases; J trimming: 7 bases; junction bases outside the gene matches: 6. CDR3 size: 14 residues. The DNA for the CDR3 is TGTGCCAGCAGCCCGCGACAGGGAGTTGAAAAACTGTTTTTT. This encodes CASSPRQGVEKLFF.

The rearrangement uses TRBV5-6 and TRBJ1-1, with a tentative D call TRBD1 (6 bases). Germline CDR1 and CDR2: SGHDT and YYEEEE. This CDR3 spans 14 amino acids. Trimming removed 5 bases at V and 2 bases at J, with 13 bases between. CDR3 nucleotides: TGTGCCAGCAGGGTGGGACACACTAACACTGAAGCTTTCTTT. As protein: CASRVGHTNTEAFF.

This clone was counted a single time. The genes are TRBV7-2 and TRBJ2-1, with 9 bases that match TRBD2. The CDR3 has 16 residues. V trimming: 1 base; J trimming: 6 bases; junction bases outside the gene matches: 7. Germline V gene lookup returns CDR1 SGHTA and CDR2 FQGNSA. CDR3 coding DNA: TGTGCCAGCAGCTTAGTCTTTACAGCGGGGGGCAATGAGCAGTTCTTC. Translating gives CASSLVFTAGGNEQFF.

The chain employs TRBV7-9 and TRBJ1-1; D perhaps matches TRBD1 (6 bases). The germline V gene encodes CDR1 SEHNR and CDR2 FQNEAQ (reference sequence). CDR3 length: 15 residues. V was pared by 1 base and J by 1 base, with 10 bases between. CDR3 DNA sequence: TGTGCCAGCAGCTTAGGTGACAGGAAGAACACTGAAGCTTTCTTT. This sequence encodes CASSLGDRKNTEAFF.

J is TRBJ1-4 and V is TRBV28, with TRBD1 matching 9 bases. J lost 6 bases, V lost 6 bases, and 8 bases had no gene match. The CDR3 runs to 15 residues. Germline V gene lookup returns CDR1 MDHEN and CDR2 SYDVKM. CDR3 region: CASRRGGQGDEKLFF. As DNA, the CDR3 is TGTGCCAGCAGACGTGGGGGACAGGGAGATGAAAAACTGTTTTTT.

The chain couples TRBV6-6 to TRBJ1-6, with a weak D call TRBD1 (6 bases). The CDR3 runs to 17 residues. Trimming stripped 5 bases from V and 0 bases from J, with 14 bases between. Germline CDR1 and CDR2: MNHNY and SVGAGI (reference sequence). CDR3 loop: CASSPELRGSYNSPLHF. In nucleotides, the CDR3 is TGTGCCAGCAGTCCAGAGCTCAGGGGCTCCTATAATTCACCCCTCCACTTT.

J is TRBJ2-2 and V is TRBV2; D remains ambiguous. Trimming removed 6 bases at V and 3 bases at J, with 5 bases between. Looked up from germline, CDR1 is SNHLY and CDR2 is FYNNEI. The CDR3 is made up of 12 amino acids. CDR3 DNA: TGTGCCAGCAGCCGGGACACCGGGGAGCTGTTTTTT. Translating it yields CASSRDTGELFF.

The CDR3 bases are TGTGCCAGCAGTTTATTCAGCGGTGGGAATTCACCCCTCCACTTT. Translated: CASSLFSGGNSPLHF. The V call is TRBV28, the J call TRBJ1-6; D is unclear. CDR1 MDHEN and CDR2 SYDVKM come from the germline V gene. This CDR3 spans 15 amino acids. The V gene lost 1 base and the J gene lost 7 bases, with 11 bases spanning the gap.

This clone was picked up one time. V gene TRBV15 combines with J gene TRBJ2-3; perhaps TRBD2 as D (6 bases). Trimming removed 0 bases at V and 0 bases at J, with 10 bases between. CDR1 and CDR2 from the germline V gene are LNHNV and YYDKDF (reference sequence). CDR3 length: 16 amino acids. Here the CDR3 DNA reads TGTGCCACCAGCAGAGATGGGGGACTTAGCACAGATACGCAGTATTTT. Amino acids: CATSRDGGLSTDTQYF.

The chain uses TRBV29-1 and TRBJ1-2; 10 bases align to TRBD1. V lost 6 bases to trimming and J lost 5 bases; unmatched junction nucleotides: 9. The CDR3 spans 14 residues. Germline V lookup: CDR1 SQVTM, CDR2 ANQGSEA. This chain's CDR3 is CSVTGQGILYGYTF. The CDR3 DNA is TGCAGCGTCACGGGACAGGGGATTTTATATGGCTACACCTTC.

This clone occurred a few times. The chain couples TRBV4-3 to TRBJ2-1; D possibly corresponds to TRBD2 (5 bases). Trimming removed 2 bases from V and 11 bases from J, with 10 bases in between. The CDR3 has 12 residues. The germline V gene has CDR1 LGHNA and CDR2 YSLEER. The DNA for the CDR3 is TGCGCCAGCAGCCAACCCGGCGGGCAGCAGTTCTTC. Encoded protein: CASSQPGGQQFF.

CDR3: CASSLRMLAGDEQFF. The CDR3 DNA follows: TGTGCCAGCTCACTACGAATGCTAGCGGGAGATGAGCAGTTCTTC. The rearrangement joins TRBV18 to TRBJ2-1; the match to TRBD2 covers 10 bases. The germline V gene has CDR1 KGHSH and CDR2 LQKENI. V lost 4 bases to trimming and J lost 8 bases; unmatched junction nucleotides: 8. The CDR3 has 15 residues.

The chain joins TRBV7-3 to TRBJ2-1; 8 bases map to TRBD1. The CDR3 is 16 residues long. J lost 7 bases, V lost 5 bases, and 13 bases had no gene match. Germline CDR1 SGHTA, CDR2 FQGTGA. The CDR3 spells CASSKTPDRALNEQFF. Written as DNA, the CDR3 is TGTGCCAGCAGCAAGACCCCGGACAGGGCTCTAAATGAGCAGTTCTTC.

The genes are TRBV7-2 and TRBJ2-1; 8 bases are shared with TRBD1. There are 15 residues in the CDR3. From germline, CDR1 is SGHTA and CDR2 FQGNSA. J lost 5 bases, V lost 3 bases, and 6 bases had no gene match. The CDR3 DNA follows: TGTGCCAGCAGCTTCGGGACAGGACGGGACAATGAGCAGTTCTTC. This sequence encodes CASSFGTGRDNEQFF.

The V and J genes are TRBV11-2 and TRBJ2-1; tentative D call: TRBD2 (6 bases). In germline, CDR1 is SGHAT, CDR2 FQNNGV. The V gene lost 0 bases and the J gene lost 7 bases, with 7 bases spanning the gap. The CDR3 has 13 residues. The CDR3 protein is CASSLDRGNEQFF. The CDR3 nucleotides read TGTGCCAGCAGCTTAGATCGGGGGAATGAGCAGTTCTTC. Complete variable domain (other parts from reference TRBV11-2 and TRBJ2-1): EAGVAQSPRYKIIEKRQSVAFWCNPISGHATLYWYQQILGQGPKLLIQFQNNGVVDDSQLPKDRFSAERLKGVDSTLKIQPAKLEDSAVYLCASSLDRGNEQFFGPGTRLTVL.

The V gene is TRBV2, the J gene TRBJ2-2; 14 bases are a match to TRBD2. The CDR3 contains 20 residues. Germline lookup yields CDR1 SNHLY and CDR2 FYNNEI. V lost 10 bases to trimming and J lost 1 base; unmatched junction nucleotides: 17. The CDR3 nucleotides are TGTGCCATCCCTGCAATATTTGGGACTAGCGGGAGCGGGAACACCGGGGAGCTGTTTTTT. Translated, it gives CAIPAIFGTSGSGNTGELFF.

The V call is TRBV27, the J call TRBJ1-2; 7 nucleotides line up with TRBD1. The germline CDR1 and CDR2 sequences are MNHEY and SMNVEV (reference sequence). The trim removed 0 bases at V and 3 bases at J, leaving 7 bases unmatched. This CDR3 contains 16 residues. The CDR3 DNA reads TGTGCCAGCAGTTTATCGAGGACAGGCGCACACTATGGCTACACCTTC. Its protein is CASSLSRTGAHYGYTF.

The chain has TRBV6-6 and TRBJ2-2; maybe TRBD2 (7 bases). The V gene's germline CDR1 is MNHNY and CDR2 SVGAGI (reference sequence). The length of the CDR3 is 16 residues. The V end was cut by 8 bases, the J end by 5 bases, with 21 bases between. CDR3 nucleotide sequence: TGTGCCAGCGCTTTAAGGGGGGGCTTTTCGACCGGGGAGCTGTTTTTT. It encodes CASALRGGFSTGELFF.

This chain joins TRBV7-2 and TRBJ2-6; D is undetermined. CDR1 and CDR2 from the germline V gene are SGHTA and FQGNSA. V shed 5 bases and J shed 0 bases, with 8 bases lying between them. The CDR3 is made up of 15 amino acids. In nucleotides, the CDR3 is TGTGCCAGCAGCCCACCTAGCTCTGGGGCCAACGTCCTGACTTTC. Translation: CASSPPSSGANVLTF.

This CDR3 is CASSLQGSTDTQYF. CDR3 sequence (DNA): TGTGCCAGCAGCCTTCAGGGTAGCACAGATACGCAGTATTTT. The V call is TRBV7-9, the J call TRBJ2-3; tentative D call: TRBD1 (5 bases). V lost 5 bases and J 0 bases, leaving 9 bases between the germline ends. The CDR3 length is 14 residues. CDR1 SEHNR and CDR2 FQNEAQ come from the germline V gene (reference sequence).

This clone was observed once. This chain joins TRBV6-5 and TRBJ2-1; 9 bases agree with TRBD1. This CDR3 contains 15 residues. Trimming at V came to 5 bases and at J to 2 bases, leaving 4 bases not matched to a gene. The germline V gene has CDR1 MNHEY and CDR2 SVGAGI. The CDR3 here is CASSPGQGPYNEQFF. The DNA of the CDR3 is TGTGCCAGCAGTCCCGGACAGGGGCCCTACAATGAGCAGTTCTTC.